The 24 T cell receptor beta chains below were found in one sample sequenced in a study of T cells in Graves' hyperthyroidism and ophthalmopathy. From RNA transcripts, TCR beta CDR3 regions were amplified. Primed by the HTBI set, a first-round RT-PCR was run on the TCR CDR3. TCRdb fed the multiplex PCR reads into MiXCR, producing one record per CDR3 protein. The sample lists hundreds of thousands of distinct CDR3 sequences, roughly 40% occurring once. Sequenced sample: blood. The receptors here all came from a man younger than 30 with Graves' hyperthyroidism.

In DNA form, the CDR3 reads TGTGCCAGCAGCCAAGATTGGCAGTCCTACGAGCAGTACTTC. Its translation: CASSQDWQSYEQYF. This chain uses TRBV14 with TRBJ2-7; D not resolved. V was shortened by 0 bases and J by 1 base, with 7 bases between the two germline ends. Germline CDR1 is SGHDN and CDR2 is FVKESK. CDR3 length: 14 amino acids. Together with reference TRBV14 and TRBJ2-7, the CDR3 gives the full variable domain: EAGVTQFPSHSVIEKGQTVTLRCDPISGHDNLYWYRRVMGKEIKFLLHFVKESKQDESGMPNNRFLAERTGGTYSTLKVQPAELEDSGVYFCASSQDWQSYEQYFGPGTRLTVT.

J is TRBJ2-7 and V is TRBV11-2; 7 bases are a match to TRBD2. V lost 11 bases, J lost 4 bases, and 5 bases stayed unmatched. The CDR3 contains 11 residues. CDR1 is SGHAT and CDR2 is FQNNGV in the germline V gene. The CDR3 region has the DNA TGTGCCCGGGGGGAGGGGTACGAGCAGTACTTC. This translates into CARGEGYEQYF. Combining the CDR3 with reference TRBV11-2 and TRBJ2-7 gives the whole variable domain EAGVAQSPRYKIIEKRQSVAFWCNPISGHATLYWYQQILGQGPKLLIQFQNNGVVDDSQLPKDRFSAERLKGVDSTLKIQPAKLEDSAVYLCARGEGYEQYFGPGTRLTVT.

Worth noting for this clonotype: Given a much more abundant clone one base away, this may be a read error. The gene calls are TRBV19 and TRBJ2-7; TRBD1 matches 9 bases. Germline loops: CDR1 LNHDA, CDR2 SQIVND (reference sequence). This CDR3 has 14 residues. The CDR3 region has the DNA TGTGCCAGTAGTGGGACAGGGCAAACCTACGGGCAGTACTTC. Translating gives CASSGTGQTYGQYF.

Remarks on this clonotype: This may arise from a read error, as a much more abundant clone is one base away. The rearrangement links TRBV10-2 to TRBJ1-1; 9 bases map to TRBD1. The CDR3 totals 15 residues. V lost 3 bases and J lost 4; bases outside the gene matches: 6. Germline V gene data show CDR1 as WSHSY and CDR2 as SAAADI. DNA of the CDR3: TGCGCCAGCAGTGAAGGACAGGGGACCGGCACTGAAGCTTTCTTT. This translates into CASSEGQGTGTEAFF.

This clonotype was observed once. The V and J genes are TRBV10-1 and TRBJ1-2, with 8 positions matching TRBD1. CDR3 length equals 14 residues. Germline lookup yields CDR1 WNHNN and CDR2 SYGVQD (reference sequence). The V segment lost 7 bases and the J segment 5 bases; nucleotides outside the gene matches: 9. In DNA form, the CDR3 reads TGCGCCAGCAAGGGACAGGCGGAGGATTATGGCTACACCTTC. Encoded protein: CASKGQAEDYGYTF.

The chain joins TRBV2 to TRBJ2-5, with D perhaps TRBD1 or TRBD2 (5 bases each). V shed 11 bases and J shed 5 bases, with 21 bases lying between them. This CDR3 is built from 14 residues. The germline V gene encodes CDR1 SNHLY and CDR2 FYNNEI. The CDR3 region is CAVSSGTSMETQYF. The CDR3 DNA reads TGTGCCGTCTCTTCCGGGACGTCCATGGAGACCCAGTACTTC.

About this clonotype: Since a much larger clone is just one base distant, this may be a read error. The rearrangement uses TRBV7-6 and TRBJ1-1, with 7 positions matching TRBD1. CDR3 size: 12 residues. Germline CDR1 is SGHVS and CDR2 is FNYEAQ. The CDR3 is CAGSPQGVEAFF. DNA for the CDR3: TGTGCCGGCAGCCCCCAGGGGGTGGAAGCTTTCTTT. The full variable domain, completed using reference TRBV7-6 and TRBJ1-1, is GAGVSQSPRYKVTKRGQDVALRCDPISGHVSLYWYRQALGQGPEFLTYFNYEAQQDKSGLPNDRFSAERPEGSISTLTIQRTEQRDSAMYRCAGSPQGVEAFFGQGTRLTVV.

This clonotype was recorded at least ten times. The chain has TRBV19 and TRBJ1-5; perhaps TRBD1 as D (6 bases). The germline CDR1 and CDR2 sequences are LNHDA and SQIVND (reference sequence). V was clipped by 2 bases and J by 2 bases, with 10 bases between them. The CDR3 contains 15 residues. The CDR3 DNA follows: TGTGCCAGTAGTATAACAGGGTCGGGCAATCAGCCCCAGCATTTT. Protein sequence: CASSITGSGNQPQHF.

The rearrangement uses TRBV28 and TRBJ2-7; D not resolved. Between the trimmed V and J ends, which lost 3 bases and 5 bases, there was a span of 11 bases. Germline V gene data show CDR1 as MDHEN and CDR2 as SYDVKM. The CDR3 is 13 residues long. CDR3 nucleotide sequence: TGTGCCAGCAGTTTCGTCCGCGCAGACGAGCAGTACTTC. It translates to CASSFVRADEQYF.

This clonotype was seen more than once but under ten times. The rearrangement uses TRBV7-2 and TRBJ2-7; 8 nucleotides match TRBD2. The germline V gene has CDR1 SGHTA and CDR2 FQGNSA. The CDR3 runs 13 residues. V lost 5 bases to trimming and J lost 3 bases; unmatched junction nucleotides: 3. The DNA for the CDR3 is TGTGCCAGCAGCCGTAGCGGGGTCTACGAGCAGTACTTC. Its translation: CASSRSGVYEQYF.

For the CDR3, the DNA is TGTGCCATCAGTCCGGGGTTGGGAAGAATGAACACTGAAGCTTTCTTT. Translated, it gives CAISPGLGRMNTEAFF. This sequence joins TRBV10-3 and TRBJ1-1, with no clear D. This CDR3 spans 16 amino acids. V lost 5 bases and J lost 0, with 16 bases in between. CDR1 ENHRY and CDR2 SYGVKD come from the germline V gene.

The gene calls are TRBV6-5 and TRBJ2-7, with TRBD1 matching 9 bases. With V trimmed by 2 bases and J by 5 bases, 4 bases remained unmatched. Germline CDR1 and CDR2: MNHEY and SVGAGI. CDR3 length: 14 residues. The DNA for the CDR3 is TGTGCCAGCAGTTACGGACAGGGGCTAGACGAGCAGTACTTC. The encoded protein is CASSYGQGLDEQYF.

V is TRBV7-2 and J is TRBJ2-5, with 9 bases fitting TRBD1. The CDR3 loop spans 14 amino acids. The germline V gene has CDR1 SGHTA and CDR2 FQGNSA. V lost 5 bases, J lost 4 bases, and 5 bases stayed unmatched. The CDR3 DNA reads as TGTGCCAGCAGCGGGTACAGGGGGCTAGAGACCCAGTACTTC. It codes for CASSGYRGLETQYF.

This clonotype was observed a handful of times. The V gene is TRBV5-5, the J gene TRBJ1-5; no clear D gene. CDR3 size: 15 residues. Germline lookup yields CDR1 SGHKS and CDR2 YYEKEE (reference sequence). V gave up 0 bases and J gave up 2 bases, with 9 bases separating them. The CDR3 DNA follows: TGTGCCAGCAGCTTGGATGGGTACGGCAATCAGCCCCAGCATTTT. This encodes CASSLDGYGNQPQHF.

This clonotype showed up just a few times. The V gene is TRBV12-3 or TRBV12-4, the J gene TRBJ1-5; D possibly corresponds to TRBD1 (5 bases). The CDR3 contains 14 residues. V lost 5 bases and J 5 bases, leaving 13 bases between the germline ends. CDR3: CASSPGTDYQPQHF. As DNA, the CDR3 is TGTGCCAGCAGTCCCGGGACGGACTATCAGCCCCAGCATTTT.

Concerning this clonotype itself: Just one base apart from a much larger clone, this may be a read error. V usage is TRBV2 and J usage is TRBJ1-1; D call uncertain. V was shortened by 8 bases and J by 0 bases, with 10 bases between the two germline ends. This CDR3 is 13 amino acids long. The germline gives CDR1 SNHLY, CDR2 FYNNEI. CDR3 bases: TGTGCCAGCTGCCCCCGGGTGAACACTGAAGCTTTCTTT. Its protein product is CASCPRVNTEAFF. Together with reference TRBV2 and TRBJ1-1, the CDR3 gives the full variable domain: EPEVTQTPSHQVTQMGQEVILRCVPISNHLYFYWYRQILGQKVEFLVSFYNNEISEKSEIFDDQFSVERPDGSNFTLKIRSTKLEDSAMYFCASCPRVNTEAFFGQGTRLTVV.

This rearrangement joins TRBV7-9 to TRBJ1-2, with no clear D. The CDR3 contains 13 residues. Trimming cost V 8 bases and J 4 bases, with 14 bases left between them. In germline, CDR1 is SEHNR, CDR2 FQNEAQ (reference sequence). The chain's CDR3 is CASGPLGGYGYTF. The CDR3 region has the DNA TGTGCCAGCGGGCCCCTTGGCGGCTATGGCTACACCTTC.

Ten or more counts support this clonotype. The gene calls are TRBV19 and TRBJ2-6; D call uncertain. Trimming removed 11 bases from V and 0 bases from J, with 5 bases in between. This CDR3 is 12 amino acids long. Germline-derived CDR1 and CDR2 are LNHDA and SQIVND (reference sequence). The CDR3 DNA reads as TGTGCCTCGCTCTCTGGGGCCAACGTCCTGACTTTC. It translates to CASLSGANVLTF.

With respect to this clonotype: Germline is not matched at one junction end, which may reflect a read error. J is TRBJ2-6 and V is TRBV19; TRBD1 agrees at 8 bases. This CDR3 comprises 12 residues. CDR1 is LNHDA and CDR2 is SQIVND in the germline V gene (reference sequence). The CDR3 reads CASSTGGNVLTF. The CDR3, as DNA: TGTGCCAGTAGCACAGGGGGCAACGTCCTGACTTTC. Combining the CDR3 with reference TRBV19 and TRBJ2-6 gives the whole variable domain DGGITQSPKYLFRKEGQNVTLSCEQNLNHDAMYWYRQDPGQGLRLIYYSQIVNDFQKGDIAEGYSVSREKKESFPLTVTSAQKNPTAFYLCASSTGGNVLTFGAGSRLTVL.

Regarding this clonotype: At one boundary the junction diverges from the germline segment, which might be a read error. The rearrangement joins TRBV7-2 to TRBJ2-7, with D perhaps matching TRBD1 or TRBD2 (5 bases each). This CDR3 contains 16 residues. The V gene's germline CDR1 is SGHTA and CDR2 FQGNSA. Here the CDR3 reads CASSQAHRDGTYEQYF. CDR3 bases: TGCGCCAGCAGCCAAGCTCATCGGGACGGCACCTACGAGCAGTACTTC.

Turning to this clonotype: In this CDR3 the conserved last residue, phenylalanine or tryptophan, is missing, so a read error is likely. The rearrangement joins TRBV2 to TRBJ1-2; unclear D gene. V was clipped by 5 bases and J by 3 bases, with 7 bases between them. Germline V CDR1 and CDR2: SNHLY, FYNNEI. The CDR3 spans 12 residues. The CDR3 nucleotides are TGTGCCAGCAGTTTATGGGACTATGGCTACACCGTC. Translating it yields CASSLWDYGYTV.

The chain couples TRBV19 to TRBJ2-2, with a possible D match to TRBD2 (5 bases). Trimming took 9 bases from V and 6 from J, leaving 14 bases between them. The length of the CDR3 is 13 residues. CDR1 and CDR2 (germline): LNHDA, SQIVND (reference sequence). CDR3 nucleotides: TGTGCCAGCTTAACCTTGGACTCCGGGGAGCTGTTTTTT. It is translated as CASLTLDSGELFF.

This clonotype was seen at least ten times. The chain links TRBV24-1 to TRBJ2-7; D is ambiguous. V was cut by 4 bases and J by 3 bases, with 15 bases left in between. Germline lookup yields CDR1 KGHDR and CDR2 SFDVKD. The CDR3 has 15 amino acids. This chain's CDR3 is CATSDPRESDYEQYF. CDR3 nucleotide sequence: TGTGCCACCAGTGACCCAAGGGAATCCGACTACGAGCAGTACTTC.

J is TRBJ1-5 and V is TRBV2; no reliable D call. CDR1 and CDR2 from the germline V gene are SNHLY and FYNNEI. Trimming pared 5 bases from V and 0 bases from J, leaving 14 bases between. The CDR3 has 16 residues. The CDR3 sequence is CASSSIGQSSNQPQHF. Written as DNA, the CDR3 is TGTGCCAGCAGTAGTATAGGGCAGAGTAGCAATCAGCCCCAGCATTTT.